The clone carrying this T cell receptor beta chain was seen many times. What it recognizes is unknown. This sample was included in a study of regulatory T cells in long-lasting Graves disease. Germline CDR1 is DFQATT and CDR2 is SNEGSKA (reference sequence). This CDR3 spans 13 amino acids. V lost 6 bases to trimming and J lost 2 bases; unmatched junction nucleotides: 5. General study findings and limits: Persistent disease samples used TRBV28, TRBJ1-2 and TRBJ2-5 preferentially. Persistent Graves' patients had lower TCR diversity than newly diagnosed ones. In persistent patients, shared public clonotypes (2,741) outnumbered those in new patients (about 1,000).

The sample's time point: persistent/refractory GD, antithyroid drugs over 5 years with positive TRAb. With RNA extracted from PBMCs as input, the TCR library was made. HTBI primers from iRepertoire and Arm-PCR of CDR3 regions yielded the TCR beta libraries. TCRdb passed the multiplex PCR reads through MiXCR, listing each CDR3 protein once. The data show some 370,000 distinct CDR3 sequences, less than 25% seen once. The TCR was taken from a female donor with Graves disease. The rearrangement uses TRBV20-1 and TRBJ1-2; TRBD1 agrees at 8 bases. The sample consisted of peripheral blood mononuclear cells (PBMCs), taken when the disease was refractory, from a patient treated with antithyroid drugs. CDR3 amino acids: CSAYGQGNYGYTF. The CDR3 DNA sequence: TGCAGTGCATACGGACAGGGAAACTATGGCTACACCTTC.